The clone carrying this T cell receptor (beta chain) showed up just a few times. Its specificity is not known. The data stem from a study of T cells after yellow fever vaccination. Study-wide points: The booster saw the reappearance of most primary-vaccination clones (approximately 97% CD4, about 88% CD8). Among all clonotypes, a small share was observed in both CD4 and CD8 compartments.

Each CDR3 protein is one row after TCRdb ran MiXCR on the 5' RACE reads. The profile shows a few hundred thousand distinct CDR3 sequences, about 6.9% of them singletons. The TCR originated in a man younger than 35 who received the YFV17D yellow fever vaccine. The material sequenced was PBMCs, taken 35 to 50 days after the first yellow fever vaccination.

CDR3: CASSSSGVPGELFF. The DNA of the CDR3 is TGTGCCAGCAGTTCCTCAGGGGTCCCCGGGGAGCTGTTTTTT. The chain recombines TRBV12-3 or TRBV12-4 with TRBJ2-2; tentatively, D is TRBD1 (6 bases). The CDR3 extends over 14 amino acids. The V end lost 4 bases, the J end lost 6 bases, and 12 bases lay between the germline ends.